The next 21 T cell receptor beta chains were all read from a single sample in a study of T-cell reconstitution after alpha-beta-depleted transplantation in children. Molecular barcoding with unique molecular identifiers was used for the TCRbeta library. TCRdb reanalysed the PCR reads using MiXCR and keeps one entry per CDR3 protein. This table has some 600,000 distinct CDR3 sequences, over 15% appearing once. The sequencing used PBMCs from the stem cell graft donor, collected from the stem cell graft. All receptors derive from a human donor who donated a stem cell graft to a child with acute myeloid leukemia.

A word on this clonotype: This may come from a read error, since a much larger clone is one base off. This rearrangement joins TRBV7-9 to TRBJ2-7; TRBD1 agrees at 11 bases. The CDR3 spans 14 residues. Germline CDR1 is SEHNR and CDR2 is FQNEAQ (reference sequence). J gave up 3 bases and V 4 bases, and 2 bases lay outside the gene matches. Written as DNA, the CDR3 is TGTGCCAGCAGCTCCGGGACAGGGGGCTACGAGCAGTACTTC. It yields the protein CASSSGTGGYEQYF.

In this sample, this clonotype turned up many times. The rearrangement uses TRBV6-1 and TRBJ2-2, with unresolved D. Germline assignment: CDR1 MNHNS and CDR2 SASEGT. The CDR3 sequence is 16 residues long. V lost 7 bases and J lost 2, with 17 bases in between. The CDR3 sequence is CASMSWASFNTGELFF. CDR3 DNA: TGTGCCAGCATGAGTTGGGCTTCTTTCAACACCGGGGAGCTGTTTTTT.

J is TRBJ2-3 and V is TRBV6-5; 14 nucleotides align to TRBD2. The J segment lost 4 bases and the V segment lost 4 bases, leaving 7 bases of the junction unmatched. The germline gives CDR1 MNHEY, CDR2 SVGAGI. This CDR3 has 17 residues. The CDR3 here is CASSSRTSGGTSDTQYF. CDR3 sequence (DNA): TGTGCCAGCAGTTCCCGGACTAGCGGGGGGACTTCAGATACGCAGTATTTT.

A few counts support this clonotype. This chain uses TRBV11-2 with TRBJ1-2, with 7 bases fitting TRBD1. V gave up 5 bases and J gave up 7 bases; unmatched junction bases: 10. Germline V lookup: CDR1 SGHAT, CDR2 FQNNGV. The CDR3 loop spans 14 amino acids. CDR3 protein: CASSIYRGGSGYTF. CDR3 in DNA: TGTGCCAGCAGCATTTACAGGGGCGGGAGTGGCTACACCTTC.

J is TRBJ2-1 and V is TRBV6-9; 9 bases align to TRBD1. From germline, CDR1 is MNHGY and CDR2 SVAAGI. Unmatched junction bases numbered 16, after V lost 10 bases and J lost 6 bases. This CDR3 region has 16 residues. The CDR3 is CATCYWRQGVSNEQFF. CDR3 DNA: TGTGCCACCTGTTATTGGAGACAGGGGGTGAGCAATGAGCAGTTCTTC.

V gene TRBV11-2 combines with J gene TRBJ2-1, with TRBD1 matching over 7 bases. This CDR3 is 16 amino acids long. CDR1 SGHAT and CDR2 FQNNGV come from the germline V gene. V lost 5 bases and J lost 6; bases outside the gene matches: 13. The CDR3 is CASSGLRQGRFNEQFF. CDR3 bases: TGTGCCAGCAGCGGACTGAGACAGGGACGTTTCAATGAGCAGTTCTTC.

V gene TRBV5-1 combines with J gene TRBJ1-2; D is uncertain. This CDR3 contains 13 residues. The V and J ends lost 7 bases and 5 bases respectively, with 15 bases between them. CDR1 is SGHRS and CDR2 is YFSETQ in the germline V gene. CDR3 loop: CASQATSGYGYTF. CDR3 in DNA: TGCGCCAGCCAAGCCACCTCTGGTTATGGCTACACCTTC.

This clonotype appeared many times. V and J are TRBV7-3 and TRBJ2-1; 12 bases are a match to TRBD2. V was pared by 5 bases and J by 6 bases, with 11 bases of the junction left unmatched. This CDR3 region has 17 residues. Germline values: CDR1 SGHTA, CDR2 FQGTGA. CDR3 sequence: CASSKLSTSGGRNEQFF. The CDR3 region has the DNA TGTGCCAGCAGCAAACTTTCGACTAGCGGGGGACGCAATGAGCAGTTCTTC.

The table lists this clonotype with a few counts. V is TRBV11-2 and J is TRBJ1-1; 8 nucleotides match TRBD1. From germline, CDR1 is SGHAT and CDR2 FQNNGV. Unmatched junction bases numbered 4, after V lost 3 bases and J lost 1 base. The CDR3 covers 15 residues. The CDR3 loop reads CASSFQGAGNTEAFF. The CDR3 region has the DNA TGTGCCAGCAGCTTTCAGGGGGCCGGGAACACTGAAGCTTTCTTT.

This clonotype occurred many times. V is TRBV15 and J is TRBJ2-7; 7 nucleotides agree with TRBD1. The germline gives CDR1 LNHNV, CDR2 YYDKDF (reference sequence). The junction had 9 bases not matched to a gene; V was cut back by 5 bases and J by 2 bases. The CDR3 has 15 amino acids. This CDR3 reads CATSRGQGVTYEQYV. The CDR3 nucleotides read TGTGCCACCAGCCGTGGGCAGGGGGTGACCTACGAGCAGTACGTC.

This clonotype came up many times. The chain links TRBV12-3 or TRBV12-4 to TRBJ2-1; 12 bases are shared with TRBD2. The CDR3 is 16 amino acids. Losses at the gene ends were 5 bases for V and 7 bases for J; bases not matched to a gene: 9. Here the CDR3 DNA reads TGTGCCAGCAGTCCCTCCCTAGCGGGGGGGCGAAATGAGCAGTTCTTC. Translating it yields CASSPSLAGGRNEQFF.

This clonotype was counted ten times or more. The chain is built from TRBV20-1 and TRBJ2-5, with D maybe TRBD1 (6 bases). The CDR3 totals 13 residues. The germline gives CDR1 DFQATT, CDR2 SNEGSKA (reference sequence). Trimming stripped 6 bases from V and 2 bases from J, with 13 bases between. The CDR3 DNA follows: TGCAGTGCGGCCCGGACAGCTCAAGAGACCCAGTACTTC. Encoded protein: CSAARTAQETQYF.

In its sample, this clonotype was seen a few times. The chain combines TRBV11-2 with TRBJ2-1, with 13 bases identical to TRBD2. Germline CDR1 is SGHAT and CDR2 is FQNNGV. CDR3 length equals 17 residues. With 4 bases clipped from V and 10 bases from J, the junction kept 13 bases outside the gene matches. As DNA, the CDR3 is TGTGCCAGCAGCTCCACGGGACTAGCGGGGACGCCATGGGAGCAGTTCTTC. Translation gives CASSSTGLAGTPWEQFF.

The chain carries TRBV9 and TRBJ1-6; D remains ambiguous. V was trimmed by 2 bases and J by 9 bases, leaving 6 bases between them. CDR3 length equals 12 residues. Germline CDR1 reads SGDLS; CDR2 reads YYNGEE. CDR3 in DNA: TGTGCCAGCAGCGTGGGAAGTTCACCCCTCCACTTT. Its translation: CASSVGSSPLHF.

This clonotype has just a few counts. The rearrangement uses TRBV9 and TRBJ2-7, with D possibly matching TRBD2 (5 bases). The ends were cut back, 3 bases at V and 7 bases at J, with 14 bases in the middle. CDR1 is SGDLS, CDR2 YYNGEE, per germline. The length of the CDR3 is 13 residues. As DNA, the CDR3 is TGTGCCAGCAGCGGGATGGAGGTAGGGGAGCAGTACTTC. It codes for CASSGMEVGEQYF.

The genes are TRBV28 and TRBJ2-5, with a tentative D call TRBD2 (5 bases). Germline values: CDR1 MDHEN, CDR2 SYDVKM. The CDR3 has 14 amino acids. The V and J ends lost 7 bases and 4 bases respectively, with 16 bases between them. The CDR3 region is CASNEGLYGETQYF. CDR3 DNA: TGTGCCAGCAATGAGGGCTTGTACGGAGAGACCCAGTACTTC.

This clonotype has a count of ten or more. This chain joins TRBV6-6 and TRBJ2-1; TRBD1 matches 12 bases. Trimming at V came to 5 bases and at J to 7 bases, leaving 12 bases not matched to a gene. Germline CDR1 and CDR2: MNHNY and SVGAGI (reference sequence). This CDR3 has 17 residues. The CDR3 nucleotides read TGTGCCAGCAGTCCTCTTCCGGGACAGGGGGCGGCTAATGAGCAGTTCTTC. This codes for CASSPLPGQGAANEQFF.

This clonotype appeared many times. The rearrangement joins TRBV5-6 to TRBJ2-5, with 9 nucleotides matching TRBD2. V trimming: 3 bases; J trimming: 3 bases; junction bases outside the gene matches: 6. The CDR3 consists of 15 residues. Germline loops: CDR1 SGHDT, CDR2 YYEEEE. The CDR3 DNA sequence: TGTGCCAGCAGCTGGAATAGCGGGGGTAAAGAGACCCAGTACTTC. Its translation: CASSWNSGGKETQYF.

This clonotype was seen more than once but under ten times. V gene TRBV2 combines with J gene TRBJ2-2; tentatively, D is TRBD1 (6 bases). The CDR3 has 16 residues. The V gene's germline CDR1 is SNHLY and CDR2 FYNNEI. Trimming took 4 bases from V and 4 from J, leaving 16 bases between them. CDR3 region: CASSGAQGSSTGELFF. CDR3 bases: TGTGCCAGCAGTGGGGCACAGGGATCAAGCACCGGGGAGCTGTTTTTT. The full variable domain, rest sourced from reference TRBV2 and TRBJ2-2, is EPEVTQTPSHQVTQMGQEVILRCVPISNHLYFYWYRQILGQKVEFLVSFYNNEISEKSEIFDDQFSVERPDGSNFTLKIRSTKLEDSAMYFCASSGAQGSSTGELFFGEGSRLTVL.

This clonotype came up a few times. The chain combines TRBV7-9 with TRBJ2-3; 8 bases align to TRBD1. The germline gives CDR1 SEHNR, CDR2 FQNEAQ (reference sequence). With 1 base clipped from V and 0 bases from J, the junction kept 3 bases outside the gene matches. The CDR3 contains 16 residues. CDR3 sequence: CASSLVQGGSTDTQYF. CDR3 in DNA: TGTGCCAGCAGCTTAGTACAGGGGGGTAGCACAGATACGCAGTATTTT.

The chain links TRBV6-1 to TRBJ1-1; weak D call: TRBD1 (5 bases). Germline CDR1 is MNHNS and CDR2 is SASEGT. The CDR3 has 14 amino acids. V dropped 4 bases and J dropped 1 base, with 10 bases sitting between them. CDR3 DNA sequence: TGTGCCAGCAGTGTCTTTGACAGGAACACTGAAGCTTTCTTT. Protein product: CASSVFDRNTEAFF.